The sequence of this TCR beta chain was determined in a study of blood T cell repertoires in COVID-19. This CDR3 spans 13 amino acids. Germline CDR1 is SGHTA and CDR2 is FQGNSA. Trimming left V 2 bases short and J 6 bases short, with 7 bases between. TCRdb keeps only in-frame clones here, not all; method: immunoSEQ multiplex PCR. The sample includes about 240,000 clones, roughly 86% of them seen just once. The chain combines TRBV7-2 with TRBJ2-2; D is unresolved. The sequenced sample consisted of PBMCs or T cells enriched from blood (not recorded which). This TCR was sampled from a woman aged 30 to 39 with acute COVID-19. CDR3 amino acids: CASSLSQAGELFF. The DNA of the CDR3 is TGTGCCAGCAGCTTATCGCAGGCCGGGGAGCTGTTTTTT. The full variable domain, completed using reference TRBV7-2 and TRBJ2-2, is GAGVSQSPSNKVTEKGKDVELRCDPISGHTALYWYRQSLGQGLEFLIYFQGNSAPDKSGLPSDRFSAERTGGSVSTLTIQRTQQEDSAVYLCASSLSQAGELFFGEGSRLTVL.